The rows below give T cell receptor beta chains drawn from one sample of a study of control samples from healthy donors and cancer patients. Data came from immunoSEQ multiplex PCR; TCRdb stores just in-frame clones and leaves some out. The sample holds some 95,000 clones, 88% seen once. The specimen sequenced was blood. The receptors shown here come from a man aged 25 to 40 in good health. Each CDR3 is given with its conserved first and last residue. A D gene is named only where the DNA matches it firmly.

cdr3_nt cdr3_aa j_call v_call d_call
TGCGCCAGCAGCTTGGTCGAGCTAGGCATGGGGTATTGGTCCTACGAGCAGTACTTC CASSLVELGMGYWSYEQYF TRBJ2-7 TRBV5-1 .
TGCGCCAGCAGCCAAGGCGGGGACCGAAACACCATATATTTT CASSQGGDRNTIYF TRBJ1-3 TRBV4-1 .
TGTGCCTGGAATCGTCTAGCGGGAAGAAATGAGCAGTTCTTC CAWNRLAGRNEQFF TRBJ2-1 TRBV30 TRBD2
TGCAGCGTTGATCTGGGGGGCCGGGAGGGAGCTTTCTTT CSVDLGGREGAFF TRBJ1-1 TRBV29-1 .
TGTGCCAGCAGTGAATTAACGGGAGGACGGGATGAGCAGTTCTTC CASSELTGGRDEQFF TRBJ2-1 TRBV6-1 TRBD2
TGTGCCAGCAGCCAGTCGGATTATAGCAATCAGCCCCAGCATTTT CASSQSDYSNQPQHF TRBJ1-5 TRBV3-1/TRBV3-2 .
TGCGCCAGCAGCTTGGAGCCCCTCTGGCCCCAGCATTTT CASSLEPLWPQHF TRBJ1-5 TRBV5-1 .
TGTGCCAGCAGCTTGGGACTAGCGGGAGGGTCAACGGATACGCAGTATTTT CASSLGLAGGSTDTQYF TRBJ2-3 TRBV7-3 TRBD2
TGTGCCAGCTCACCACGGCCGGCGGGTCATGAAAAACTGTTTTTT CASSPRPAGHEKLFF TRBJ1-4 TRBV18 .
TGTGCCAGCAGCGATAGAGGGGTACCCGGGGAGCTGTTTTTT CASSDRGVPGELFF TRBJ2-2 TRBV9 .
TGTGCCAGCTCGATCATGGGATCTTATAACTATGGCTACACCTTC CASSIMGSYNYGYTF TRBJ1-2 TRBV9 .
TGTGCCAGCAGTGAATTGGGGCTGGGGACAGGGTTATCCTACGAGCAGTACTTC CASSELGLGTGLSYEQYF TRBJ2-7 TRBV25-1 TRBD1
TGTGCCAGCAGCCCCTTACGGGAGCAGTACTTC CASSPLREQYF TRBJ2-7 TRBV6-2/TRBV6-3 .